Shown below are 9 T cell receptor beta chains from a single sample sequenced in a study of a mutant IDH1 vaccine in newly diagnosed glioma. Time point given: week 35, safety follow-up. With topical imiquimod, each dose of the vaccine consisted of 300 ug of mutant IDH1 20-mer peptide. These receptors' targets are unknown. Repertoires were generated with immunoSEQ multiplex PCR, while TCRdb's copy carries only in-frame clones and drops some. The sample holds around 50,000 clones, 88% seen once. Sample: PBMCs, taken from a glioma patient whose treatment included an IDH1 peptide vaccine. The receptors were sampled from a woman between 40 and 55 years old with glioma.

This chain links TRBV29-1 with TRBJ2-3, with 12 bases fitting TRBD1. The length of the CDR3 is 13 residues. Germline values: CDR1 SQVTM, CDR2 ANQGSEA. V lost 6 bases to trimming and J lost 6 bases; unmatched junction nucleotides: 4. CDR3 bases: TGCAGCGTCCAGGGACAGGGGGCCGATACGCAGTATTTT. Protein sequence: CSVQGQGADTQYF.

The gene calls are TRBV7-6 and TRBJ1-5; TRBD1 aligns across 8 bases. After removal of 5 bases from V and 4 bases from J, the junction contained 7 bases not matched to a gene. The CDR3 is 15 residues long. Germline values: CDR1 SGHVS, CDR2 FNYEAQ. The CDR3 coding sequence is TGTGCCAGCAGCCCCGAACAGGGGGGGAATCAGCCCCAGCATTTT. It specifies CASSPEQGGNQPQHF.

Only one count was recorded for this clone. This chain uses TRBV6-5 with TRBJ1-1; 9 nucleotides line up with TRBD1. Germline V gene data show CDR1 as MNHEY and CDR2 as SVGAGI. The CDR3 is 15 residues long. V trimming: 6 bases; J trimming: 4 bases; junction bases outside the gene matches: 9. Here the CDR3 reads CASSTPGQGGTEAFF. DNA for the CDR3: TGTGCCAGCAGCACTCCGGGACAGGGTGGCACTGAAGCTTTCTTT.

V and J are TRBV5-1 and TRBJ1-2, with D uncertain. The CDR3 totals 14 residues. Germline CDR1 and CDR2: SGHRS and YFSETQ. V dropped 4 bases and J dropped 2 bases, with 12 bases sitting between them. CDR3 loop: CASSPEVQNYGYTF. CDR3 coding DNA: TGCGCCAGCAGCCCCGAGGTGCAGAACTATGGCTACACCTTC.

This clone was seen a single time. The genes are TRBV7-2 and TRBJ2-7; 7 bases are a match to TRBD1. The CDR3 is 13 residues long. Trimming at V came to 6 bases and at J to 2 bases, leaving 4 bases not matched to a gene. Per germline, CDR1 SGHTA and CDR2 FQGNSA. CDR3 sequence: CASSPGQPYEQYF. The CDR3 nucleotides read TGTGCCAGCAGTCCGGGACAGCCCTACGAGCAGTACTTC.

The J gene is TRBJ2-7, the V gene TRBV13; D is uncertain. Germline loops: CDR1 PRHDT, CDR2 FYEKMQ (reference sequence). This CDR3 is built from 14 residues. Trimming left V 6 bases short and J 0 bases short, with 12 bases between. The CDR3 DNA is TGTGCCAGCAGTCCGACCCTCAGCTCCTACGAGCAGTACTTC. Its protein is CASSPTLSSYEQYF.

V is TRBV5-1 and J is TRBJ1-1; 7 bases map to TRBD1. The V gene end was trimmed by 4 bases and the J gene end by 6 bases; junction bases not matched to a gene: 9. The CDR3 has 14 residues. Germline lookup yields CDR1 SGHRS and CDR2 YFSETQ. CDR3 sequence: CASSPRQGGPEAFF. The CDR3 coding sequence is TGCGCCAGCAGCCCAAGACAGGGAGGGCCTGAAGCTTTCTTT.

The genes are TRBV7-2 and TRBJ2-7; D gene unclear. Germline CDR1 reads SGHTA; CDR2 reads FQGNSA. V was pared by 5 bases and J by 3 bases, with 8 bases between. The CDR3 runs to 12 residues. The CDR3 DNA is TGTGCCAGCAGCCCGAGAAACTACGAGCAGTACTTC. Protein product: CASSPRNYEQYF.

The V call is TRBV6-1, the J call TRBJ1-2; 7 nucleotides align to TRBD1. Germline CDR1 reads MNHNS; CDR2 reads SASEGT. The CDR3 is 14 amino acids. J gave up 4 bases and V 6 bases, and 8 bases lay outside the gene matches. CDR3 DNA sequence: TGTGCCAGCAGGGCCGCCGGGACAGTCTATGGCTACACCTTC. Encoded protein: CASRAAGTVYGYTF.